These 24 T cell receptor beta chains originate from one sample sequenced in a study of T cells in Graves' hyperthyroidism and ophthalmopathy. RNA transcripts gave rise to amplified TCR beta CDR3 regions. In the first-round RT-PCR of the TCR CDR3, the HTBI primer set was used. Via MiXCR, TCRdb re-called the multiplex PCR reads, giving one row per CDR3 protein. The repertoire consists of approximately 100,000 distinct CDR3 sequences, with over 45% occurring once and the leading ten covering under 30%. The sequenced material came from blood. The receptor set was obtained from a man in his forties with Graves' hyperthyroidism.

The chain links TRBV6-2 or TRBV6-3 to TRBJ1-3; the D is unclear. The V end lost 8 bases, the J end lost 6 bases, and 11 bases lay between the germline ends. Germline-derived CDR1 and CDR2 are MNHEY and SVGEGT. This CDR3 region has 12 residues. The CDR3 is CASGFGLNTIYF. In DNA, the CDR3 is TGTGCCAGCGGGTTCGGATTAAACACCATATATTTT.

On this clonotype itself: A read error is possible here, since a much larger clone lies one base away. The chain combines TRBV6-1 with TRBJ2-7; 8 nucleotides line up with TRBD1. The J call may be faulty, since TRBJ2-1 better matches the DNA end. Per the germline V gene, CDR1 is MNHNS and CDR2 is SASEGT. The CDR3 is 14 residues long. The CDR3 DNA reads TGTGCCAGCAAGCAGGGGGCGATCGTTAAGGAGCAGTTCTTC. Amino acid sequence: CASKQGAIVKEQFF.

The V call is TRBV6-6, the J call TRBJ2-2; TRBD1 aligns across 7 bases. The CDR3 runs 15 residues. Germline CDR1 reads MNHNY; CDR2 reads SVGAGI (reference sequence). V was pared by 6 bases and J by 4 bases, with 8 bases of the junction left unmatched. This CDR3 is CASRPDRVATGELFF. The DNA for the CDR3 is TGTGCCAGCAGACCCGACAGGGTAGCCACCGGGGAGCTGTTTTTT.

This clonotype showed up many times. This CDR3 is CASSPLGRSEQYF. The DNA for the CDR3 is TGTGCCAGCAGCCCCTTGGGACGTTCCGAGCAGTACTTC. V usage is TRBV2 and J usage is TRBJ2-7; the D gene could be TRBD1 or TRBD2 (5 bases each). The CDR3 is 13 amino acids. The V and J ends lost 6 bases and 6 bases respectively, with 15 bases between them. Germline lookup yields CDR1 SNHLY and CDR2 FYNNEI.

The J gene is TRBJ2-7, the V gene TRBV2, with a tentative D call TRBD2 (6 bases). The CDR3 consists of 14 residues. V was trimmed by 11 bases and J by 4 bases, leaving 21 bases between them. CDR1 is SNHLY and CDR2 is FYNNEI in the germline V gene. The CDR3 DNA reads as TGTGCCTGGACAATGGGACTCGGACAATACGAGCAGTACTTC. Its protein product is CAWTMGLGQYEQYF.

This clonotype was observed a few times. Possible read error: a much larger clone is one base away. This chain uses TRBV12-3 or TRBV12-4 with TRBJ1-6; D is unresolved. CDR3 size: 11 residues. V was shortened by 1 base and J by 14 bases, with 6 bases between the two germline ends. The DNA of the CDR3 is TGTGCCAGCAGTTTAGTGGGCACCCTCCACTTT. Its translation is CASSLVGTLHF.

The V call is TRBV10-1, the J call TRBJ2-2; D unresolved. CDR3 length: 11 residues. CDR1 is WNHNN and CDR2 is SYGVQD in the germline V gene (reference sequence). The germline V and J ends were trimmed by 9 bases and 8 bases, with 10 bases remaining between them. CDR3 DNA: TGCGCCAGAATCCAACAGGGGGAGCTGTTTTTT. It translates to CARIQQGELFF.

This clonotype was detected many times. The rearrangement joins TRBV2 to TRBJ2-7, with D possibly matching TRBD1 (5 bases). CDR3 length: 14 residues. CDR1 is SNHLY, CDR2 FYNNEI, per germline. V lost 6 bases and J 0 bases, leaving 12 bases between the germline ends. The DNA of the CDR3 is TGTGCCAGCAGAAATCGACAGCGCTCCTACGAGCAGTACTTC. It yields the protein CASRNRQRSYEQYF. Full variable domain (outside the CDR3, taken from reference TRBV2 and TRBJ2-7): EPEVTQTPSHQVTQMGQEVILRCVPISNHLYFYWYRQILGQKVEFLVSFYNNEISEKSEIFDDQFSVERPDGSNFTLKIRSTKLEDSAMYFCASRNRQRSYEQYFGPGTRLTVT.

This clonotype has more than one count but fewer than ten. For the CDR3, the DNA is TGTGCCAGCAGTCCAACCCTCTTTAGCGGGAGGGCAACAGATACGCAGTATTTT. Its protein is CASSPTLFSGRATDTQYF. This sequence joins TRBV12-3 or TRBV12-4 and TRBJ2-3; 11 positions agree with TRBD2. With 5 bases clipped from V and 3 bases from J, the junction kept 13 bases outside the gene matches. CDR3 length equals 18 residues.

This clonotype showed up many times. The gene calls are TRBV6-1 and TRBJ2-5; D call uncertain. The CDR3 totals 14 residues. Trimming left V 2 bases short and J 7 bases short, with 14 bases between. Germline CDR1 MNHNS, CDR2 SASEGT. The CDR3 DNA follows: TGTGCCAGCAGTGAATCTCTTCCTTCGGCGACCCAGTACTTC. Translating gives CASSESLPSATQYF.

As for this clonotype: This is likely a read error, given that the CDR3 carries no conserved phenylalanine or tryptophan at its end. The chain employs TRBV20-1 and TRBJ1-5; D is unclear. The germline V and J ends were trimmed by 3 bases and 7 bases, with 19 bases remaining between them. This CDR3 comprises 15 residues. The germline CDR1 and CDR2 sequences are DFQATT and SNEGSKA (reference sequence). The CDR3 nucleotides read TGCAGTGCTAGGGAGACGGGAAGTAGTAACCAGCCCCAGCATTTG. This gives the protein CSARETGSSNQPQHL.

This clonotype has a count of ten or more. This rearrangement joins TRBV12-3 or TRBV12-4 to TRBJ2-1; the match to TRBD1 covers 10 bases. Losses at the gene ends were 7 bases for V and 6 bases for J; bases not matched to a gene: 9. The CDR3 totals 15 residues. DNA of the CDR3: TGTGCCAGCAACCTCCGGGACAGGGGCGTCAATGAGCAGTTCTTC. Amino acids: CASNLRDRGVNEQFF.

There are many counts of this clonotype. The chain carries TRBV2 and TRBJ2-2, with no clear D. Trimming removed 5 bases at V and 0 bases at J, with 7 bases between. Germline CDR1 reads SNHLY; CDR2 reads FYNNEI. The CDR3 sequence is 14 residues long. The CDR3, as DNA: TGTGCCAGCAGTTTGCCTACGAACACCGGGGAGCTGTTTTTT. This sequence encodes CASSLPTNTGELFF.

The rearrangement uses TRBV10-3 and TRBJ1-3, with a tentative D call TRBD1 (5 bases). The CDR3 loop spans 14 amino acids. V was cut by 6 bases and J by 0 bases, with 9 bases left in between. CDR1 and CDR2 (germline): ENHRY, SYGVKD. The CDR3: CAIRGDGSGNTIYF. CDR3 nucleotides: TGTGCCATCAGGGGGGACGGCTCTGGAAACACCATATATTTT.

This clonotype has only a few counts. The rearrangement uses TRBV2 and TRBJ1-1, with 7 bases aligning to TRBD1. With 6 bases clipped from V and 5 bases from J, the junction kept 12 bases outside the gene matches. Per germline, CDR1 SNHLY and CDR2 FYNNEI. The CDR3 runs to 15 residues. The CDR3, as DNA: TGTGCCAGCAGCCCTTCCGGGACAGTCAGGACTGAAGCTTTCTTT. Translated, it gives CASSPSGTVRTEAFF.

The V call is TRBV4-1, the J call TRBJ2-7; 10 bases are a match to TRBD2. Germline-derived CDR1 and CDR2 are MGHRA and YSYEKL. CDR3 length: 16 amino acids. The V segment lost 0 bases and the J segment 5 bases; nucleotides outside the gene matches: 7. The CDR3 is CASSQDPLAGSHEQYF. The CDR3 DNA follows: TGCGCCAGCAGCCAAGATCCACTAGCGGGGTCCCACGAGCAGTACTTC.

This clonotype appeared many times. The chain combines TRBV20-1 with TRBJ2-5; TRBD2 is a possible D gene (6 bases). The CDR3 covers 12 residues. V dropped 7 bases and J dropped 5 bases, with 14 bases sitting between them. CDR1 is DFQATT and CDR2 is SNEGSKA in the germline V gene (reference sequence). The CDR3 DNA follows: TGCAGTGTCGAGTCGGGGGTTGAGACCCAGTACTTC. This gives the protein CSVESGVETQYF.

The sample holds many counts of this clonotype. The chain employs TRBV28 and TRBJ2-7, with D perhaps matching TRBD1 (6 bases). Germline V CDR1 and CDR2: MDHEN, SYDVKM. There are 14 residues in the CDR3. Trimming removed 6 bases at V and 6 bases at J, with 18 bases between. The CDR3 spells CASRPQGTPLEQYF. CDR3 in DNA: TGTGCCAGCAGACCCCAGGGGACACCCCTCGAGCAGTACTTC.

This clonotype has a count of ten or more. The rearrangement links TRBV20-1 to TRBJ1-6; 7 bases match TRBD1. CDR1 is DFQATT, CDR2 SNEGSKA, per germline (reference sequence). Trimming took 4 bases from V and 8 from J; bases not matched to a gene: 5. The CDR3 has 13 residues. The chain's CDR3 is CSAKYRGDSPLHF. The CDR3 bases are TGCAGTGCTAAATACAGGGGAGATTCACCCCTCCACTTT.

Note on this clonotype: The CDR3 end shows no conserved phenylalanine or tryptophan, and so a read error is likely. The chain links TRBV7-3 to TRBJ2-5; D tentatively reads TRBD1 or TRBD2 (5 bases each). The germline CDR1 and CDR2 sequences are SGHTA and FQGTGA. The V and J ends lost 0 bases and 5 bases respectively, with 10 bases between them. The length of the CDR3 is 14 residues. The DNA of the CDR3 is TGTGCCAGCAGCTTAACCTTTGGGGGTGAGACCCAGTACTGC. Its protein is CASSLTFGGETQYC.

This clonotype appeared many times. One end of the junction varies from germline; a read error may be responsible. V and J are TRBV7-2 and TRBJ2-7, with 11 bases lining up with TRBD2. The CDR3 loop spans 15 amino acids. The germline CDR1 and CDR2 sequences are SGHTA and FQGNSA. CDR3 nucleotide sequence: TGCGCCAGCAGCTTGCCTACTAGCGGGAGCTACGAGCAGTACTTC. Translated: CASSLPTSGSYEQYF.

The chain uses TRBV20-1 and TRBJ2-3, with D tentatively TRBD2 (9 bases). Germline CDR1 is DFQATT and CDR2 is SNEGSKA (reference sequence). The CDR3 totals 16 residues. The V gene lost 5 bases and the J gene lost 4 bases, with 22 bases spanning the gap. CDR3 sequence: CSAGPPGGGGADTQYF. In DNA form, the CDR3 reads TGCAGTGCTGGTCCCCCAGGGGGCGGGGGGGCAGATACGCAGTATTTT.

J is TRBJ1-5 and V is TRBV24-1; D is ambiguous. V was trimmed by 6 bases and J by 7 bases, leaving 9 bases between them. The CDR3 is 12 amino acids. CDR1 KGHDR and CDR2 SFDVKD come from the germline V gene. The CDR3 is CATSQGGQPQHF. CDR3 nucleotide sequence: TGTGCCACCAGTCAAGGTGGCCAGCCCCAGCATTTT.

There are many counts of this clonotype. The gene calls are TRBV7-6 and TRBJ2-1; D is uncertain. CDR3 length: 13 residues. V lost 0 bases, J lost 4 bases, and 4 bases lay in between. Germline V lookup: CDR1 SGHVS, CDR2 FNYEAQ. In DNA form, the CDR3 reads TGTGCCAGCAGCTTAGCAGCTTACAATGAGCAGTTCTTC. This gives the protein CASSLAAYNEQFF.